The source of this TCR beta chain is a study of T cell responses to AZD1222 COVID-19 vaccine. Study background: Second-dose groups at about 4 or about 12 weeks were pooled.

Sequenced by immunoSEQ multiplex PCR; TCRdb stores in-frame clones only, minus some. This table has about 130,000 clones, about nine tenths appearing once. Regarding the study as a whole: Nearly half of spike-specific TCRs reportedly target unmutated variant regions. It was only after the peak T cell response that any repertoires were sampled.

This clone was picked up many times. The antigen is undetermined. The CDR3 runs to 18 residues. From germline, CDR1 is MDHEN and CDR2 SYDVKM. V was clipped by 10 bases and J by 4 bases, with 29 bases between them. The specimen was peripheral blood, collected on day 0 of AZD1222 vaccination. The origin of this receptor is an adult in good health. This chain joins TRBV28 and TRBJ1-5; D is perhaps TRBD1 (5 bases). In DNA form, the CDR3 reads TGTGCCACCAGCCCAGGGATCTTATATGTTGGGGTTAATCAGCCCCAGCATTTT. This gives the protein CATSPGILYVGVNQPQHF. The full variable domain, rest sourced from reference TRBV28 and TRBJ1-5, is DVKVTQSSRYLVKRTGEKVFLECVQDMDHENMFWYRQDPGLGLRLIYFSYDVKMKEKGDIPEGYSVSREKKERFSLILESASTNQTSMYLCATSPGILYVGVNQPQHFGDGTRLSIL.